This T cell receptor beta chain came from a study of T cells in Graves' hyperthyroidism and ophthalmopathy (dated by TCRdb to about 2019). Regarding the study in general: To identify TCR V-J signatures that set the groups apart, the researchers used a discovery cohort of more than 95 patients, made up of 43 with Graves' ophthalmopathy and some 55 with stable Graves' hyperthyroidism. TCR Vbeta CDR3 sequencing of approximately 140 peripheral blood samples (under 45 ophthalmopathy, around 80 hyperthyroidism and approximately 17 progressor patients) is reported in the paper. The roughly 100 discovery patients were randomly divided into training and test sets at a 7:3 ratio. Prospective prediction of ophthalmopathy was tested in an independent validation cohort of about 19 hyperthyroidism patients and some 17 patients who later progressed to ophthalmopathy. Once sampling was done, hyperthyroidism patients were given methimazole at a starting dose of 30 mg daily, whereas ophthalmopathy patients were given high-dose intravenous methylprednisolone. In about six Graves' hyperthyroidism patients, the study also compared T-cell repertoires from thyroid tissue with T-cell repertoires from blood. Broader findings and caveats from the paper: No statistical method was used to fix the sample size in advance, and group allocation was not hidden from the investigators. During validation, the model predicted progression to ophthalmopathy a median of about 5.9 months ahead of onset, with just under 71% sensitivity and less than 85% specificity. A 13 V-J signature model separated ophthalmopathy from stable hyperthyroidism, with around 90% sensitivity and 81.08% specificity in cross-validation and 80%/75% in testing. Blood samples also contained most of the expanded thyroid clonotypes (frequency above 0.001), which suggests that blood repertoires may reflect thyroid immune responses.

The V end loses 3 bases and the J end loses 2 bases, and a stretch of 11 bases separates them. CDR1 and CDR2 were assigned from the germline V gene as SQVTM and ANQGSEA. The CDR3 sequence holds 14 residues, the cysteine and phenylalanine included. Solely the CDR3 DNA is kept, with 42 bases framed from the first base. About this clonotype itself: There is no known antigen for this receptor. Nothing much larger sits one base from this clone, and base qualities are not available.

The TCR beta CDR3 regions were amplified from the RNA transcripts. The TCR CDR3 was subjected to a first round of RT-PCR using the HTBI primer set and the Qiagen OneStep RT-PCR kit. The libraries were constructed in a second round of multiplex PCR and then size-selected and purified. Libraries were sequenced paired-end with 100 bp reads on an Illumina HiSeq2000. As for how the authors treated the data: SOAPnuke was used to process the raw data, with reads discarded if the reads contained adapters or uncalled bases, had a mean Phred below 15, or lacked an exact constant-primer or identifier match. COPE v1.2.5 was used to merge high-quality paired reads, and clonotypes were defined as unique nucleotide sequences. MiTCR v1.1 was used to align clonotypes to the IMGT TRBV, TRBD and TRBJ reference segments. Analysis was restricted to V-J combinations with a frequency above 0.0001, which covered roughly 99% of repertoires. A TCS score was defined as the ratio of F50 (clonal expansion) to E x V (chaos), with BLOSUM62-based TCRdist applied between CDR3 peptides within each V-J. Welch's t-statistics and random forest reduced roughly 530 V-J features to 13, which were used in a naive Bayes classifier (R e1071). The similarity between thyroid and blood repertoires was quantified using the Morisita-Horn index. TCRdb reran the public reads through fastp at Q25 and MiXCR, keeping productive beta chains. Each record represents a unique CDR3 protein, reported with the most common genes and DNA among its rows. V and J calls and clone size were set by TCRdb, not the authors. The sample table holds 500,000 to 600,000 distinct CDR3 sequences, of which about half were seen once. The ten largest account for around 20% of the sample.

Exclusion was applied to patients with uncontrolled infections, other autoimmune diseases, pregnancy or lactation. Clinical symptoms, serum thyroxine and TRAb, thyroid ultrasound, and orbital computed tomography formed the basis for the diagnoses. Total RNA was extracted with Trizol reagent, and quality was checked on an Agilent 2100 Bioanalyzer. The chain joins TRBV29-1 to TRBJ2-1; tentative D gene TRBD1, with 5 bases matching. The source is an adult woman with Graves' disease, either hyperthyroidism or ophthalmopathy (not recorded which). The source material was peripheral blood or thyroid tissue (not recorded which). The DNA is as follows: TGCAGCGTTGACGAAGGGGTACCCTACAATGAGCAGTTCTTC. It is translated as CSVDEGVPYNEQFF.